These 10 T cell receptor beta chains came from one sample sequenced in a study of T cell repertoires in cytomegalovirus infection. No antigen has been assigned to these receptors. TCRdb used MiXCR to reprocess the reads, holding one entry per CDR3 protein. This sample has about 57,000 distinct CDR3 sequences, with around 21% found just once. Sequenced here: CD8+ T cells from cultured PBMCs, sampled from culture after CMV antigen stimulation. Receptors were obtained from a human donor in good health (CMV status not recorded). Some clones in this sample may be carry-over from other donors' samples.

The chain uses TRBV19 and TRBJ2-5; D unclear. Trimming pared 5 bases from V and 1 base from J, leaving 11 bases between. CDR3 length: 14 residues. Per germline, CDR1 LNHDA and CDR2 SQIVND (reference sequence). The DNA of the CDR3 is TGTGCCAGTAGTCTGATAGGCAGCCAAGAGACCCAGTACTTC. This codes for CASSLIGSQETQYF.

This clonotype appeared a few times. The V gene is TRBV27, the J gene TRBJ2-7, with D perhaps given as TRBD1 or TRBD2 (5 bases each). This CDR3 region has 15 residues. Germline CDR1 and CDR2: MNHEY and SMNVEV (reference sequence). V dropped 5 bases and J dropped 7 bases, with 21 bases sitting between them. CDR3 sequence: CASSGTGTGIKEQYF. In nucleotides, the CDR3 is TGTGCCAGCAGTGGCACCGGGACCGGGATTAAGGAGCAGTACTTC.

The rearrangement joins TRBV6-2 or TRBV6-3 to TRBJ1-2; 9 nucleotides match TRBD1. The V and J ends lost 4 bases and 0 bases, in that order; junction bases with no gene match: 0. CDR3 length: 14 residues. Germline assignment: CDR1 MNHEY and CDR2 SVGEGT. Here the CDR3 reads CASSWTGANYGYTF. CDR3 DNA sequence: TGTGCCAGCAGTTGGACAGGGGCTAACTATGGCTACACCTTC.

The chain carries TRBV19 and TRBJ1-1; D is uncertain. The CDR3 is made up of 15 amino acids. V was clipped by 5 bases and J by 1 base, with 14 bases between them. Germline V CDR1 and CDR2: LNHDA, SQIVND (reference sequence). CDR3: CASSVSSGRNTEAFF. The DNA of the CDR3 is TGTGCCAGTAGTGTTAGCTCCGGACGGAACACTGAAGCTTTCTTT.

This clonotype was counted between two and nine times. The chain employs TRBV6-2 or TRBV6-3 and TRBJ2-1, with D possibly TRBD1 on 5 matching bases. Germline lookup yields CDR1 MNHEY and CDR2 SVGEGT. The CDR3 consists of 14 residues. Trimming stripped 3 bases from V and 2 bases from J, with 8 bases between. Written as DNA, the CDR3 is TGTGCCAGCAGTTATTTAGGGGCCTACAATGAGCAGTTCTTC. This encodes CASSYLGAYNEQFF.

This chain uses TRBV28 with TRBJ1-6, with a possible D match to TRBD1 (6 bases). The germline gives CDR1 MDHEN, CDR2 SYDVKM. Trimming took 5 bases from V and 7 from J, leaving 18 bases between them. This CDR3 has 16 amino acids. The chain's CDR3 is CASSPRGALGNSPLHF. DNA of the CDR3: TGTGCCAGCAGTCCGAGGGGGGCTCTCGGAAATTCACCCCTCCACTTT.

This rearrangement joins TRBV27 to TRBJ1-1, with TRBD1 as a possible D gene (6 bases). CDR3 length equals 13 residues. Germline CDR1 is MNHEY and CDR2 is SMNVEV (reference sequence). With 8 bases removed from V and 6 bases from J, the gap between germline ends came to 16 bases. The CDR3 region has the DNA TGTGCCAGCCGGCTTACAGGGAGACCTGAAGCTTTCTTT. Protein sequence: CASRLTGRPEAFF.

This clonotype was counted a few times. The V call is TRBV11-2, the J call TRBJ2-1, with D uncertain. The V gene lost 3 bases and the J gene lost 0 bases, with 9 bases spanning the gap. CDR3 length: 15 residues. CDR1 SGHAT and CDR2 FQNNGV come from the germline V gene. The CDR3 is CASSFTASSYNEQFF. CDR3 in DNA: TGTGCCAGCAGCTTTACAGCAAGCTCCTACAATGAGCAGTTCTTC.

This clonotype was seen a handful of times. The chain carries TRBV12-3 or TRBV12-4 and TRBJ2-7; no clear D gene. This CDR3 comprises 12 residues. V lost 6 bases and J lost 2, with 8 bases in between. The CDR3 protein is CASSLGTYEQYF. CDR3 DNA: TGTGCCAGCAGCCTGGGGACCTACGAGCAGTACTTC.

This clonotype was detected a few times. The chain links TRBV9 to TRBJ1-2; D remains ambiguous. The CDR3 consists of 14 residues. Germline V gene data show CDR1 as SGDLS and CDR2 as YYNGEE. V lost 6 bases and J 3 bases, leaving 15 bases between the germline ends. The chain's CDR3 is CASTRASHDYGYTF. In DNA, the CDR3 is TGTGCCAGCACCCGAGCCAGTCATGACTATGGCTACACCTTC.